This T cell receptor beta chain was sequenced for a study of shared clonotypes between healthy human individuals. In the study overall: Three men and two women, aged 18 to 49, were donors.

The CDR3 runs 13 residues. Looked up from germline, CDR1 is MDHEN and CDR2 is SYDVKM. Trimming cost V 4 bases and J 11 bases; bases outside gene matches: 10. Libraries were prepared by immunoSEQ multiplex PCR; TCRdb keeps only in-frame clonotypes and omits some of them. Of around 750,000 clones listed, about 74% are singletons. The chain has TRBV28 and TRBJ1-1, with 7 bases that match TRBD1. Sequencing input: memory CD4+ T cells sorted from blood. Documented subset: CD45RA-negative fraction. This clonotype originated in a woman in her 30s in good health. CDR3 DNA sequence: TGTGCCAGCAGTTGGGGACAGACCTCCGGGGCTTTCTTT. Amino acid sequence: CASSWGQTSGAFF. The full variable domain, in which reference TRBV28 and TRBJ1-1 provide the parts outside the CDR3, is DVKVTQSSRYLVKRTGEKVFLECVQDMDHENMFWYRQDPGLGLRLIYFSYDVKMKEKGDIPEGYSVSREKKERFSLILESASTNQTSMYLCASSWGQTSGAFFGQGTRLTVV.